Listed below are T cell receptor beta chains from one sample, sequenced in a study of shared clonotypes between healthy human individuals. Assay used: immunoSEQ multiplex PCR; TCRdb lists only in-frame clones, some missing. The table has some 2 million clones, 95% seen once. Sequencing was performed on naive CD4+ T cells sorted from blood. Source of these receptors: a man aged 18 to 29 in good health. Both conserved end residues are part of each CDR3. A D gene is named only where the DNA matches it firmly. Clone size appears in some rows only: once, few, many, or a class for an expanded clone.

>TRBJ2-1|-|-|TRBV5-1
TGCGCCAGCAGCGATTCTGACACCTACAATGAGCAGTTCTTC
CASSDSDTYNEQFF
>TRBJ2-1|-|-|TRBV11-2
TGTGCCAGCAGCTTAGGGGACGGAGGGACCAATGAGCAGTTCTTC
CASSLGDGGTNEQFF
>TRBJ2-2|-|-|TRBV29-1
TGCAGCGTTTTTCGGGACACCGGGGAGCTGTTTTTT
CSVFRDTGELFF
>TRBJ2-1|-|-|TRBV7-9
TGTGCCAGCAGCTTAGATCTTCGGAGCTCCTACAATGAGCAGTTCTTC
CASSLDLRSSYNEQFF
>TRBJ2-3|once|-|TRBV30
TGTGCCTGGATGTCAGGGGCAGGGTACACAGATACGCAGTATTTT
CAWMSGAGYTDTQYF
>TRBJ2-2|-|-|TRBV10-3
TGTGCCATCAGTGAGTTCGAAGGTGGTGGGAACACCGGGGAGCTGTTTTTT
CAISEFEGGGNTGELFF
>TRBJ2-5|-|TRBD2|TRBV4-3
TGCGCCAGCAGCCAAGATAGCGGGAGAGGTGAGACCCAGTACTTC
CASSQDSGRGETQYF
>TRBJ2-3|-|TRBD2|TRBV29-1
TGCAGCGCCGGGGGACAGAGGACTAGCGGGAGGGCCTGGAGTGGAGTAGATACGCAGTATTTT
CSAGGQRTSGRAWSGVDTQYF
>TRBJ1-2|-|TRBD1|TRBV11-2
TGTGCCAGCAGCGCCCGAGAAAAGGGGGCGTATGGCTACACCTTC
CASSAREKGAYGYTF
>TRBJ1-1|-|-|TRBV18
TGTGCCAGCTCACCAAGTCTGGGCAGGGGCCCTGAAGCTTTCTTT
CASSPSLGRGPEAFF
>TRBJ2-7|-|-|TRBV18
TGTGCCAGCTCACCAATCAGCGGCGCGGGGCAGTACTTC
CASSPISGAGQYF
>TRBJ2-4|-|TRBD1|TRBV5-1
TGCGCCAGCAGCCTTGATCCGGGACAGGGGGACATTCAGTACTTC
CASSLDPGQGDIQYF
>TRBJ2-7|-|-|TRBV28
TGTGCCAGCAGCTCCCCCCCTATATACGAGCAGTACTTC
CASSSPPIYEQYF
>TRBJ2-1|-|TRBD2|TRBV6-5
TGTGCCAGCAGTCTTAGCGGGAGGACCTACAATGAGCAGTTCTTC
CASSLSGRTYNEQFF
>TRBJ1-4|-|-|TRBV18
TGTGCCAGCTCACCGCCAGGGCGTTATGAAAAACTGTTTTTT
CASSPPGRYEKLFF
>TRBJ1-5|-|-|TRBV6-1
TGTGCCAGCAGACGGGACCTCAATCAGCCCCAGCATTTT
CASRRDLNQPQHF
>TRBJ2-4|-|TRBD2|TRBV12-5
TGTGCTAGTGGTTTGGTAGGAGAGGCGGGAGCGGTATTC
CASGLVGEAGAVF
>TRBJ1-4|-|-|TRBV18
TGTGCCAGCTCACCGTCGGGTAGGGTTGAAAAACTGTTTTTT
CASSPSGRVEKLFF
>TRBJ2-7|-|TRBD2|TRBV9
TGTGCCAGCAGCGTTGAACTAGCGGGGTGCGAGCAGTACTTC
CASSVELAGCEQYF
>TRBJ2-1|-|-|TRBV30
TGTGCCTGGACTAGGAGCTCCTACAATGAGCAGTTCTTC
CAWTRSSYNEQFF
>TRBJ1-1|once|-|TRBV27
TGTGCCAGCAGTTTCGGAGGGGTCCTGAACACTGAAGCTTTCTTT
CASSFGGVLNTEAFF
>TRBJ2-1|-|-|TRBV11-2
TGTGCCAGCAACGTCGACTCCTACAATGAGCAGTTCTTC
CASNVDSYNEQFF
>TRBJ2-5|-|-|TRBV7-8
TGTGCCAGCAGCTACGACCTTTCCGAGACCCAGTACTTC
CASSYDLSETQYF
>TRBJ1-4|-|-|TRBV7-9
TGTGCCAGCAGCTTAGCTGGGGTAAGGGGCAGTGAAAAACTGTTTTTT
CASSLAGVRGSEKLFF
>TRBJ2-5|-|TRBD1|TRBV6-5
TGTGCCAGCAGGAAAGGGGACAGGGGGCACGAGACCCAGTACTTC
CASRKGDRGHETQYF
>TRBJ2-3|-|TRBD2|TRBV7-3
TGTGCCAGCAGCTCCGGACTAGCGGGGGTCACAGATACGCAGTATTTT
CASSSGLAGVTDTQYF
>TRBJ1-5|-|-|TRBV10-3
TGTGCCATCAGTGAAGGCAGTCAGCCCCAGCATTTT
CAISEGSQPQHF
>TRBJ1-2|-|-|TRBV30
TGTGCCTGGAGTGTCATACACAGTGATAACTATGGCTACACCTTC
CAWSVIHSDNYGYTF
>TRBJ2-7|-|TRBD2|TRBV10-3
TGTGCCATCAGTGAGTCGACTAGCGGGAGGGCCTACGAGCAGTACTTC
CAISESTSGRAYEQYF
>TRBJ2-5|once|TRBD2|TRBV5-1
TGCGCCAGCAGCTTGGCGGCGGGGGGAGAGACCCAGTACTTC
CASSLAAGGETQYF
>TRBJ2-3|-|-|TRBV10-1
TGCGCCAGCAGCCGACGCACCCAGGATACGCAGTATTTT
CASSRRTQDTQYF
>TRBJ2-2|-|-|TRBV18
TGTGCCAGCTCACCACTCTCACCGAACACCGGGGAGCTGTTTTTT
CASSPLSPNTGELFF
>TRBJ2-7|-|TRBD1|TRBV18
TGTGCCAGCTCACCGGGACAGGGGGCGGGTGAGCAGTACTTC
CASSPGQGAGEQYF
>TRBJ1-6|-|TRBD1|TRBV9
TGTGCCAGCAGCCCCGGACAGGGATCACCCCTCCACTTT
CASSPGQGSPLHF
>TRBJ1-2|-|-|TRBV6-1
TGTGCCAGCAGTGCCGGATTGAGCTATGGCTACACCTTC
CASSAGLSYGYTF
>TRBJ2-5|-|TRBD2|TRBV4-2
TGTGCCAGCAGCTTAGGTTCTAGCGGGGGGACCCAGTACTTC
CASSLGSSGGTQYF
>TRBJ2-6|once|-|TRBV6-1
TGTGCCAGCAGTGGCGCGCTCTCTGGGGCCAACGTCCTGACTTTC
CASSGALSGANVLTF
>TRBJ1-6|-|-|TRBV14
TGTGCCAGCAGCCTACCAACCCCTAATTCACCCCTCCACTTT
CASSLPTPNSPLHF
>TRBJ2-3|-|-|TRBV6-6
TGTGCCAGCAGTTACGTCTCGGGGGATACGCAGTATTTT
CASSYVSGDTQYF
>TRBJ2-7|-|TRBD1|TRBV6-6
TGTGCCAGCGGTTCGGTGACAGGGGCCATCTACGAGCAGTACTTC
CASGSVTGAIYEQYF
>TRBJ2-7|-|TRBD2|TRBV7-2
TGTGCCAGCAGCGGACGACTAGCGGGAGCGTACGAGCAGTACTTC
CASSGRLAGAYEQYF
>TRBJ2-7|-|TRBD2|TRBV6-1
TGTGCCAGCAGTGGATCCGGGACTAGCGGGAGCTACGAGCAGTACTTC
CASSGSGTSGSYEQYF
>TRBJ1-2|-|TRBD1|TRBV9
TGTGCCAGCAGCGTAGGTCCCCCGACAGGGAGGGAAGGCTACACCTTC
CASSVGPPTGREGYTF
>TRBJ2-5|-|-|TRBV6-5
TGTGCCAGCAGGAATGGTGGGGAGGAGACCCAGTACTTC
CASRNGGEETQYF
>TRBJ2-7|-|TRBD2|TRBV4-1
TGCGCCAGCAGCCAAGATTGGCTAGCGGGATCCTACGAGCAGTACTTC
CASSQDWLAGSYEQYF
>TRBJ2-1|-|-|TRBV7-2
TGTGCCAGCAGCTTAGCCGCGGGGAGCTCCTACAATGAGCAGTTCTTC
CASSLAAGSSYNEQFF
>TRBJ2-7|-|-|TRBV5-1
TGCGCCAGCAGCTTGGAGTGGGGGGAAAAATACTTC
CASSLEWGEKYF
>TRBJ2-7|-|TRBD2|TRBV30
TGTGCCTGGAGCCCATGGGGCGGGGGCGAGCAGTACTTC
CAWSPWGGGEQYF
>TRBJ2-7|-|-|TRBV4-3
TGCGCCAGCAGCCAAGAACGAGGGAATCACTACGAGCAGTACTTC
CASSQERGNHYEQYF
>TRBJ2-4|-|-|TRBV30
TGTGCCTGGAGTAAGGGGCTAGCCAAAAACATTCAGTACTTC
CAWSKGLAKNIQYF
>TRBJ2-7|-|TRBD1|TRBV4-3
TGCGCCAGCAGTCGTACAGGGGCCAGCTACGAGCAGTACTTC
CASSRTGASYEQYF
>TRBJ2-2|-|-|TRBV27
TGTGCCAGCAGTTCCCCTCTCAGGGGCACCGGGGAGCTGTTTTTT
CASSSPLRGTGELFF
>TRBJ2-1|-|-|TRBV7-2
TGTGCCAGCAGCTTTACCAGTTCCTACAATGAGCAGTTCTTC
CASSFTSSYNEQFF
>TRBJ2-7|-|-|TRBV11-2
TGTGCCAGCAGCTCCCTCCGTTTGGTCCACGAGCAGTACTTC
CASSSLRLVHEQYF
>TRBJ1-2|-|-|TRBV6-6
TGTGCCAGCAGTTACGGGACACTCTCTAACTATGGCTACACCTTC
CASSYGTLSNYGYTF
>TRBJ1-2|-|TRBD1|TRBV9
TGTGCCAGCACGACCGCGACAGGGAACTATGGCTACACCTTC
CASTTATGNYGYTF
>TRBJ1-5|-|-|TRBV2
TGTGCCAGCAGTGAAGGCAGCCCTAGCAATCAGCCCCAGCATTTT
CASSEGSPSNQPQHF
>TRBJ2-5|-|TRBD2|TRBV9
TGTGCCAGCAGCCCCGGCAGACTAGCGGGAGGATTGGGGGAGACCCAGTACTTC
CASSPGRLAGGLGETQYF